Listed here are 32 T cell receptor beta chains from one sample, sequenced in a study of T cells after yellow fever vaccination. TCRdb itself ran the 5' RACE reads through MiXCR, one entry per CDR3 protein. This sample has about 260,000 distinct CDR3 sequences; 5.2% occur once, and the top ten carry roughly 3.5%. The sample in question was CD4+ T cells sorted from PBMCs, obtained on the day of the yellow fever booster vaccination. The receptors were sampled from a young man who received the YFV17D yellow fever vaccine.

This sequence joins TRBV5-1 and TRBJ2-7; TRBD1 matches 11 bases. The CDR3 has 14 residues. The J segment lost 5 bases and the V segment lost 4 bases, leaving 5 bases of the junction unmatched. From germline, CDR1 is SGHRS and CDR2 YFSETQ. CDR3 protein: CASSIGTGGNEQYF. Written as DNA, the CDR3 is TGCGCCAGCAGCATCGGGACAGGGGGAAACGAGCAGTACTTC.

This chain connects TRBV11-3 to TRBJ2-1; D perhaps matches TRBD1 (5 bases). The CDR3 runs to 13 residues. Germline V gene data show CDR1 as SGHNT and CDR2 as YENEEA. The germline V and J ends were trimmed by 1 base and 8 bases, with 9 bases remaining between them. The CDR3: CASSLGVGHEQFF. The CDR3 region has the DNA TGTGCCAGCAGCTTAGGGGTGGGGCATGAGCAGTTCTTC.

This clonotype was seen a handful of times. This rearrangement joins TRBV7-8 to TRBJ2-7, with D perhaps TRBD1 or TRBD2 (5 bases each). Germline CDR1 and CDR2: SGHVS and FQNEAQ. The CDR3 runs 13 residues. The germline V and J ends were trimmed by 1 base and 7 bases, with 11 bases remaining between them. The chain's CDR3 is CASSLVLGTEQYV. The CDR3 DNA reads TGTGCCAGCAGCTTAGTACTTGGGACGGAGCAGTACGTC.

This chain joins TRBV12-3 or TRBV12-4 and TRBJ2-7; 8 bases are a match to TRBD2. V lost 4 bases and J lost 1; bases outside the gene matches: 3. The CDR3 has 14 amino acids. CDR3 loop: CASSWRGVSYEQYF. DNA of the CDR3: TGTGCCAGCAGTTGGCGGGGGGTTTCCTACGAGCAGTACTTC.

The sample holds a few counts of this clonotype. The chain's CDR3 is CASSPNGNRASLGEQYV. CDR3 bases: TGTGCCAGCAGTCCGAACGGCAATCGAGCCTCGTTGGGTGAGCAGTACGTC. The chain carries TRBV12-3 or TRBV12-4 and TRBJ2-7; D is undetermined. This CDR3 region has 17 residues. V shed 5 bases and J shed 7 bases, with 27 bases lying between them.

This clonotype was seen a few times. V and J are TRBV20-1 and TRBJ2-5; TRBD1 agrees at 8 bases. V gave up 5 bases and J gave up 2 bases; unmatched junction bases: 10. This CDR3 is built from 15 residues. Germline V gene sequence: CDR1 DFQATT, CDR2 SNEGSKA (reference sequence). CDR3 residues: CSAYISRTGQETQYF. CDR3 nucleotides: TGCAGTGCTTACATTTCTCGGACAGGGCAAGAGACCCAGTACTTC.

This clonotype came up a few times. The rearrangement links TRBV6-2 or TRBV6-3 to TRBJ2-1; TRBD2 might be the D (5 bases). The length of the CDR3 is 12 residues. Germline V lookup: CDR1 MNHEY, CDR2 SVGEGT. Trimming shortened V by 9 bases and J by 4 bases, and 10 bases separated the two germline ends. The CDR3 here is CASSDWYNEQFF. The CDR3 DNA is TGTGCCAGTAGCGACTGGTACAATGAGCAGTTCTTC.

J is TRBJ1-6 and V is TRBV7-2, with 7 bases identical to TRBD1. J lost 9 bases, V lost 2 bases, and 4 bases had no gene match. Germline loops: CDR1 SGHTA, CDR2 FQGNSA. The CDR3 length is 14 residues. The CDR3 DNA sequence: TGTGCCAGCAGCTTAAGACAGGGAGGTTCACCCCTCCACTTT. Translating gives CASSLRQGGSPLHF.

This clonotype was picked up a small number of times. This chain links TRBV21-1 with TRBJ2-7; no check of the table's D call, TRBD1, against the DNA was made. TRBV21-1 represents a pseudogene. This CDR3 is built from 14 residues. CDR3 region: CASSTTTGRKEQYV. In DNA form, the CDR3 reads TGTGCCAGCAGCACTACCACAGGGCGAAAAGAGCAGTACGTC.

This clonotype was picked up many times. The chain uses TRBV4-3 and TRBJ2-1, with D unresolved. V was shortened by 2 bases and J by 9 bases, with 5 bases between the two germline ends. Germline loops: CDR1 LGHNA, CDR2 YSLEER. CDR3 length: 11 amino acids. The CDR3 loop is CASSQFGEQFF. In nucleotides, the CDR3 is TGCGCCAGCAGCCAATTTGGTGAGCAGTTCTTC.

This clonotype was seen a few times. The V and J genes are TRBV5-1 and TRBJ2-3; 13 bases are shared with TRBD2. CDR1 is SGHRS and CDR2 is YFSETQ in the germline V gene. The length of the CDR3 is 16 residues. V gave up 1 base and J gave up 5 bases; unmatched junction bases: 4. In nucleotides, the CDR3 is TGCGCCAGCAGCTTGACTAGCGGGGGGGTCCGAGATACGCAGTATTTT. It specifies CASSLTSGGVRDTQYF.

The genes are TRBV11-2 and TRBJ2-2; 7 bases map to TRBD1. The germline V gene has CDR1 SGHAT and CDR2 FQNNGV. The CDR3 loop spans 14 amino acids. V dropped 6 bases and J dropped 8; count of bases not matched to a gene: 9. CDR3 region: CASRTVRGLGELFF. The CDR3 nucleotides are TGTGCCAGCAGAACCGTGAGGGGGCTAGGGGAGCTGTTTTTT.

This clonotype was picked up many times. The chain carries TRBV6-5 and TRBJ2-7, with TRBD1 identical over 8 bases. CDR3 length: 15 amino acids. J gave up 4 bases and V 6 bases, and 11 bases lay outside the gene matches. Germline lookup yields CDR1 MNHEY and CDR2 SVGAGI. CDR3 loop: CASSPYGQGGYEQYF. In DNA form, the CDR3 reads TGTGCCAGCAGCCCCTACGGACAGGGAGGTTACGAGCAGTACTTC.

This clonotype was counted a few times. This chain joins TRBV20-1 and TRBJ1-6; TRBD1 might be the D (5 bases). Germline V gene data show CDR1 as DFQATT and CDR2 as SNEGSKA (reference sequence). V was pared by 7 bases and J by 8 bases, with 15 bases between. The CDR3 sequence is 13 residues long. The CDR3 DNA reads as TGCAGTGTCCTTTCGGGGGTCGATTCACCCCTCCACTTT. The encoded protein is CSVLSGVDSPLHF.

This clonotype was observed at least ten times. V is TRBV20-1 and J is TRBJ1-1; D is uncertain. Trimming stripped 1 base from V and 5 bases from J, with 8 bases between. Germline V gene lookup returns CDR1 DFQATT and CDR2 SNEGSKA (reference sequence). The CDR3 runs to 12 residues. The CDR3 DNA sequence: TGCAGTGCTAGAGTACGAGGAACTGAAGCTTTCTTT. Its translation is CSARVRGTEAFF.

The chain links TRBV4-2 to TRBJ2-3, with TRBD2 identical over 12 bases. This CDR3 has 18 amino acids. In germline, CDR1 is LGHNA, CDR2 YNFKEQ. Losses at the gene ends were 1 base for V and 0 bases for J; bases not matched to a gene: 5. The CDR3 protein is CASSQGLAGGGSTDTQYF. CDR3 DNA sequence: TGTGCCAGCAGCCAAGGGCTAGCGGGGGGGGGCAGCACAGATACGCAGTATTTT.

In its sample, this clonotype was seen a few times. This chain joins TRBV10-3 and TRBJ1-2; a possible D gene is TRBD1 (6 bases). Germline CDR1 reads ENHRY; CDR2 reads SYGVKD. This CDR3 has 12 residues. V shed 4 bases and J shed 8 bases, with 11 bases lying between them. CDR3 DNA sequence: TGTGCCATCAGTGTCGGGGGGCGAGGCTACACCTTC. Translation gives CAISVGGRGYTF.

This clonotype has a count of ten or more. CDR3 region: CSARAYEQFF. CDR3 sequence (DNA): TGCAGTGCTAGAGCTTATGAGCAGTTCTTC. The rearrangement uses TRBV20-1 and TRBJ2-1; D gene unclear. This CDR3 has 10 residues. Trimming shortened V by 1 base and J by 8 bases, and 3 bases separated the two germline ends. Germline V gene data show CDR1 as DFQATT and CDR2 as SNEGSKA (reference sequence).

The rearrangement uses TRBV7-2 and TRBJ2-5; 12 bases are a match to TRBD2. V was pared by 5 bases and J by 4 bases, with 5 bases of the junction left unmatched. Germline lookup yields CDR1 SGHTA and CDR2 FQGNSA. The CDR3 has 15 amino acids. CDR3 protein: CASSRLAGDGETQYF. For the CDR3, the DNA is TGTGCCAGCAGCCGACTAGCGGGGGATGGAGAGACCCAGTACTTC.

This clonotype was counted a few times. The chain recombines TRBV12-3 or TRBV12-4 with TRBJ1-2, with 7 bases matching TRBD1. This CDR3 is built from 13 residues. Trimming removed 3 bases from V and 8 bases from J; junction bases left unmatched: 6. The CDR3 DNA reads as TGTGCCAGCAGTTTTCGACAGGGTGGCGGCTACACCTTC. Residues: CASSFRQGGGYTF.

The chain combines TRBV3-1 with TRBJ2-7, with D perhaps TRBD2 (6 bases). The CDR3 is made up of 16 amino acids. With 1 base removed from V and 7 bases from J, the gap between germline ends came to 20 bases. Germline V gives CDR1 LGHDT, CDR2 YNNKEL (reference sequence). CDR3 nucleotides: TGTGCCAGCAGCCAAGTGGGGGACTGGGTGTCGGGGGAGCAGTACTTC. Protein product: CASSQVGDWVSGEQYF.

This clonotype occurred a few times. The rearrangement links TRBV6-5 to TRBJ1-6, with 7 bases that match TRBD1. The CDR3 sequence is 16 residues long. In germline, CDR1 is MNHEY, CDR2 SVGAGI. The J segment lost 8 bases and the V segment lost 1 base, leaving 8 bases of the junction unmatched. The CDR3 DNA reads TGTGCCAGCAGTTACTACAGGGGCCGGGGGGATTCACCCCTCCACTTT. It is translated as CASSYYRGRGDSPLHF.

This rearrangement joins TRBV4-3 to TRBJ1-1; D possibly corresponds to TRBD1 (5 bases). The ends were cut back, 4 bases at V and 6 bases at J, with 18 bases in the middle. Germline CDR1 LGHNA, CDR2 YSLEER. CDR3 length: 15 amino acids. The DNA of the CDR3 is TGCGCCAGCAGCCTCTGGGGAGCAGGGTCTGCTGAAGCTTTCTTT. Residues: CASSLWGAGSAEAFF.

V usage is TRBV7-2 and J usage is TRBJ2-7; D gene unclear. The CDR3 covers 12 residues. The germline gives CDR1 SGHTA, CDR2 FQGNSA. V was clipped by 5 bases and J by 6 bases, with 11 bases between them. For the CDR3, the DNA is TGTGCCAGCAGCCCGGACGTGGGCGAGCAGTACGTC. It translates to CASSPDVGEQYV.

The table lists this clonotype with many counts. V and J are TRBV4-1 and TRBJ2-7, with a weak D call TRBD1 (7 bases). Germline CDR1 and CDR2: MGHRA and YSYEKL. Trimming took off 1 base at V and 6 bases at J, with 10 bases between the two ends. The CDR3 is 13 amino acids. The CDR3 loop reads CASSQGGTAEQYV. The CDR3 DNA sequence: TGCGCCAGCAGCCAAGGCGGGACAGCCGAGCAGTACGTC.

The rearrangement uses TRBV12-3 or TRBV12-4 and TRBJ2-5, with D hard to call. The CDR3 contains 13 residues. Deletions cut 3 bases from V and 3 bases from J, with 8 bases between. CDR3 sequence: CASSLSEKETQYF. CDR3 DNA: TGTGCCAGCAGTTTGTCAGAGAAAGAGACCCAGTACTTC.

This clonotype was counted only a few times. V usage is TRBV4-3 and J usage is TRBJ2-7, with 8 bases fitting TRBD1. CDR1 LGHNA and CDR2 YSLEER come from the germline V gene. The V gene end was trimmed by 4 bases and the J gene end by 5 bases; junction bases not matched to a gene: 10. The CDR3 loop spans 15 amino acids. CDR3 sequence (DNA): TGCGCCAGCAGCCTGTACAGAGGACAGGGCCACGAGCAGTACTTC. Translation gives CASSLYRGQGHEQYF.

This clonotype was picked up many times. The chain joins TRBV5-1 to TRBJ2-3; no reliable D call. The CDR3 has 15 amino acids. Germline V lookup: CDR1 SGHRS, CDR2 YFSETQ. Trimming removed 5 bases from V and 2 bases from J, with 15 bases in between. CDR3 loop: CASRWNWDLTDTQYF. CDR3 DNA sequence: TGCGCCAGCAGATGGAATTGGGATCTCACAGATACGCAGTATTTT.

The chain is built from TRBV3-1 and TRBJ2-5, with a possible D match to TRBD2 (5 bases). This CDR3 has 13 amino acids. The V end was cut by 3 bases, the J end by 5 bases, with 10 bases between. Per the germline V gene, CDR1 is LGHDT and CDR2 is YNNKEL (reference sequence). The CDR3, as DNA: TGTGCCAGCAGCCATCGGGGTTTCGAGACCCAGTACTTC. Its translation is CASSHRGFETQYF.

Ten or more counts support this clonotype. V usage is TRBV14 and J usage is TRBJ1-2, with D hard to call. CDR1 and CDR2 (germline): SGHDN, FVKESK. CDR3 size: 13 residues. V gave up 0 bases and J gave up 8 bases, with 10 bases separating them. In DNA, the CDR3 is TGTGCCAGCAGCCAAGAGACGGCAGTCGGCTACACCTTC. Protein product: CASSQETAVGYTF. Full variable domain (remainder filled in from reference TRBV14 and TRBJ1-2): EAGVTQFPSHSVIEKGQTVTLRCDPISGHDNLYWYRRVMGKEIKFLLHFVKESKQDESGMPNNRFLAERTGGTYSTLKVQPAELEDSGVYFCASSQETAVGYTFGSGTRLTVV.

Only a few counts were recorded for this clonotype. The CDR3 protein is CASSLDGAGRAGNTIYF. In DNA form, the CDR3 reads TGTGCCAGCAGCTTAGACGGGGCGGGTAGAGCTGGAAACACCATATATTTT. The chain combines TRBV11-2 with TRBJ1-3, with D perhaps TRBD1 (5 bases). The CDR3 is 17 amino acids. Germline V CDR1 and CDR2: SGHAT, FQNNGV. With 0 bases removed from V and 2 bases from J, the gap between germline ends came to 14 bases.

This chain joins TRBV20-1 and TRBJ1-6; D perhaps matches TRBD1 (6 bases). This CDR3 contains 14 residues. The V gene's germline CDR1 is DFQATT and CDR2 SNEGSKA (reference sequence). V shed 5 bases and J shed 7 bases, with 15 bases lying between them. CDR3 loop: CSAPDSRSNSPLHF. CDR3 sequence (DNA): TGCAGTGCTCCGGACAGTAGATCAAATTCACCCCTCCACTTT.